This T cell receptor (beta chain) was identified in a study of cytotoxic CD8 clonotypes in ibrutinib-treated CLL. Overall study context: Partial responses numbered some 25 and complete responses 2; after a median about 74 months, about 14 stayed remitted and roughly twelve progressed.

Findings of the study overall: Samples from sustained-remission and progressing patients were taken at different times. Once treatment began, public clonotypes, which were uncommon, contracted or stayed stable.

Assay: immunoSEQ multiplex PCR; the TCRdb copy retains only in-frame clones and omits some. This sample has about 200,000 clones, with over 60% found just once. This CDR3 has 14 residues. Germline CDR1 reads SGHTA; CDR2 reads FQGNSA. V dropped 1 base and J dropped 3 bases, with 9 bases sitting between them. As regards this clone: Its antigen is unknown.

The TCR sequence derives from a human donor with chronic lymphocytic leukemia. The specimen comprised PBMCs, sampled after 24 months of ibrutinib treatment. V and J are TRBV7-2 and TRBJ1-2; maybe TRBD1 (6 bases). CDR3 region: CASSLGRTDYGYTF. DNA for the CDR3: TGTGCCAGCAGCTTAGGACGGACAGACTATGGCTACACCTTC.